The rows below give T cell receptor beta chains drawn from one sample of a study of PD-L1 blockade in urothelial cancer. Produced via immunoSEQ multiplex PCR; TCRdb's table is partial and in-frame only. The repertoire holds tens of thousands of clones, with roughly 84% as singletons. This material consisted of PBMCs, taken around atezolizumab (anti-PD-L1) treatment. Receptors originate from a man in his 60s with urothelial cancer. The CDR3 runs from the conserved cysteine through the conserved F or W. Fields, in order: J gene, D gene, clone size, V gene, CDR3 DNA, CDR3 protein. A D gene is named only where the DNA matches it firmly. The listing skips clone size in some rows; elsewhere it reads once, few, many or a size class.

j_gene: TRBJ1-1; d_gene: .; abundance: .; v_gene: TRBV5-1; CDR3nt: TGCGCCAGCAGCTTCGGGGACACTGAAGCTTTCTTT; CDR3aa: CASSFGDTEAFF
j_gene: TRBJ2-6; d_gene: .; abundance: .; v_gene: TRBV7-9; CDR3nt: TGTGCCAGCAGCCCTCCTAGAAACTCTGGGGCCAACGTCCTGACTTTC; CDR3aa: CASSPPRNSGANVLTF
j_gene: TRBJ2-3; d_gene: TRBD2; abundance: .; v_gene: TRBV11-2; CDR3nt: TGTGCCAGCAGCCTAACTCGGGGGGGGGATACGCAGTATTTT; CDR3aa: CASSLTRGGDTQYF
j_gene: TRBJ1-2; d_gene: TRBD1; abundance: few; v_gene: TRBV30; CDR3nt: TGTGCCTGGAGTGAAGGCAGGGGGCGCCCCGGCTACACCTTC; CDR3aa: CAWSEGRGRPGYTF
j_gene: TRBJ2-7; d_gene: .; abundance: .; v_gene: TRBV11-2; CDR3nt: TGTGCCAGCAGCTTCAGCGCGTCCTCATACGAGCAGTACTTC; CDR3aa: CASSFSASSYEQYF
j_gene: TRBJ1-2; d_gene: .; abundance: few; v_gene: TRBV7-8; CDR3nt: TGTGCCAGCAGCTTAGAGCGGGGAACTAACTATGGCTACACCTTC; CDR3aa: CASSLERGTNYGYTF
j_gene: TRBJ1-2; d_gene: .; abundance: few; v_gene: TRBV19; CDR3nt: TGTGCCAGTACCACAGGAACCTCTAACTATGGCTACACCTTC; CDR3aa: CASTTGTSNYGYTF
j_gene: TRBJ1-1; d_gene: TRBD1; abundance: .; v_gene: TRBV5-1; CDR3nt: TGCGCCAGCAGCTTGGGAGACAGGGGGTTTGCTTTCTTT; CDR3aa: CASSLGDRGFAFF
j_gene: TRBJ2-2; d_gene: TRBD1; abundance: .; v_gene: TRBV7-9; CDR3nt: TGTGCCAGCAGCTTAGCAGGGGGCCCCGGGGAGCTGTTTTTT; CDR3aa: CASSLAGGPGELFF
j_gene: TRBJ2-5; d_gene: TRBD2; abundance: .; v_gene: TRBV4-2; CDR3nt: TGTGCCAGCAGCCAAGGACAACTAGCGGGGGGGATTGGGGAGACCCAGTACTTC; CDR3aa: CASSQGQLAGGIGETQYF
j_gene: TRBJ2-7; d_gene: TRBD1; abundance: .; v_gene: TRBV6-5; CDR3nt: TGTGCCAGCAGTTTCGGGACAGGGGGGTCCTACGAGCAGTACTTC; CDR3aa: CASSFGTGGSYEQYF
j_gene: TRBJ1-2; d_gene: .; abundance: few; v_gene: TRBV20-1; CDR3nt: TGCAGTGCTACCACTATCAATGGCTACACCTTC; CDR3aa: CSATTINGYTF
j_gene: TRBJ2-3; d_gene: TRBD1; abundance: .; v_gene: TRBV18; CDR3nt: TGTGCCAGCTCTCTCGGACAGGGGAGCACAGATACGCAGTATTTT; CDR3aa: CASSLGQGSTDTQYF
j_gene: TRBJ1-1; d_gene: .; abundance: .; v_gene: TRBV7-2; CDR3nt: TGTGCCAGCAGCGGACCAGGGACTGAAGCTTTCTTT; CDR3aa: CASSGPGTEAFF
j_gene: TRBJ2-4; d_gene: TRBD1; abundance: .; v_gene: TRBV10-3; CDR3nt: TGTGCCATCAGTGAGTCAGGGACAGGGGCAAACATTCAGTACTTC; CDR3aa: CAISESGTGANIQYF
j_gene: TRBJ2-3; d_gene: TRBD1; abundance: .; v_gene: TRBV5-1; CDR3nt: TGCGCCAGCAGCCCACCCGGGACAGGGGGAATGGATACGCAGTATTTT; CDR3aa: CASSPPGTGGMDTQYF
j_gene: TRBJ2-2; d_gene: TRBD1; abundance: few; v_gene: TRBV5-5; CDR3nt: TGTGCCAGCAGCCCCCGGGACAGCAACACCGGGGAGCTGTTTTTT; CDR3aa: CASSPRDSNTGELFF
j_gene: TRBJ2-2; d_gene: TRBD1; abundance: .; v_gene: TRBV18; CDR3nt: TGTGCCAGCTCGTACGACAGGGGGCAGCCCGGGGAGCTGTTTTTT; CDR3aa: CASSYDRGQPGELFF
j_gene: TRBJ2-1; d_gene: TRBD1; abundance: .; v_gene: TRBV4-3; CDR3nt: TGCGCCAGCAGCCAGTTCCGGACAGGGGTCAATGAGCAGTTCTTC; CDR3aa: CASSQFRTGVNEQFF
j_gene: TRBJ1-6; d_gene: TRBD1; abundance: .; v_gene: TRBV7-3; CDR3nt: TGTGCCAGCAGCCTGGCAGGGGGCGGCTCACCCCTCCACTTT; CDR3aa: CASSLAGGGSPLHF
j_gene: TRBJ2-7; d_gene: .; abundance: .; v_gene: TRBV19; CDR3nt: TGTGCCAGTAGTGGGAGCTACGAGCAGTACTTC; CDR3aa: CASSGSYEQYF
j_gene: TRBJ2-1; d_gene: TRBD2; abundance: .; v_gene: TRBV7-2; CDR3nt: TGTGCCAGCAGTCCTAGCGGGAGATACAATGAGCAGTTCTTC; CDR3aa: CASSPSGRYNEQFF
j_gene: TRBJ2-7; d_gene: TRBD2; abundance: .; v_gene: TRBV18; CDR3nt: TGTGCCAGCTCACCACCTCTTAGCGGGAAGAGCTCCTACGAGCAGTACTTC; CDR3aa: CASSPPLSGKSSYEQYF
j_gene: TRBJ1-4; d_gene: TRBD1; abundance: .; v_gene: TRBV5-1; CDR3nt: TGCGCCAGCAGCCCGACGACAGGGTCTACCCAAAAACTGTTTTTT; CDR3aa: CASSPTTGSTQKLFF
j_gene: TRBJ2-6; d_gene: .; abundance: once; v_gene: TRBV6-5; CDR3nt: TGTGCCAGCAGTTATTCGGGGTACTCTGGGGCCAACGTCCTGACTTTC; CDR3aa: CASSYSGYSGANVLTF
j_gene: TRBJ2-5; d_gene: TRBD1; abundance: .; v_gene: TRBV30; CDR3nt: TGTGCCTGGAGTGTAGGGGGCAGCCAAGAGACCCAGTACTTC; CDR3aa: CAWSVGGSQETQYF
j_gene: TRBJ1-3; d_gene: TRBD1; abundance: .; v_gene: TRBV29-1; CDR3nt: TGCAGCGTCGGGGACAGGGGAGTGCTACTCCTTGGCTTACCGGCTGGAAACACCATATATTTT; CDR3aa: CSVGDRGVLLLGLPAGNTIYF
j_gene: TRBJ1-1; d_gene: TRBD1; abundance: .; v_gene: TRBV19; CDR3nt: TGTGCCAGCCACTTAGGGGGCCGGACTGAAGCTTTCTTT; CDR3aa: CASHLGGRTEAFF
j_gene: TRBJ2-2; d_gene: .; abundance: once; v_gene: TRBV19; CDR3nt: TGTGCCAGTATGAGACTAGACGGAAGCGGGGAGCTGTTTTTT; CDR3aa: CASMRLDGSGELFF
j_gene: TRBJ2-3; d_gene: .; abundance: once; v_gene: TRBV18; CDR3nt: TGTGCCAGCTCACCACTTGCGGCAGGGGTGGATACGCAGTATTTT; CDR3aa: CASSPLAAGVDTQYF
j_gene: TRBJ2-7; d_gene: .; abundance: few; v_gene: TRBV28; CDR3nt: TGTGCCAGCAGTTTGCGGAGCCCCTACGAGCAGTACTTC; CDR3aa: CASSLRSPYEQYF
j_gene: TRBJ2-7; d_gene: .; abundance: .; v_gene: TRBV19; CDR3nt: TGTGCCAGTAGTATCCCCCCTAACAGGGCCCCTTTCTACGAGCAGTACTTC; CDR3aa: CASSIPPNRAPFYEQYF
j_gene: TRBJ1-1; d_gene: .; abundance: .; v_gene: TRBV18; CDR3nt: TGTGCCAGCACCCAGGACACTGAAGCTTTCTTT; CDR3aa: CASTQDTEAFF
j_gene: TRBJ2-7; d_gene: .; abundance: few; v_gene: TRBV6-5; CDR3nt: TGTGCCACGTCTGGACCAGGGCGGGAGCAGTACTTC; CDR3aa: CATSGPGREQYF
j_gene: TRBJ2-2; d_gene: .; abundance: .; v_gene: TRBV19; CDR3nt: TGTGCCACTAGACAGCACACGCCTACGAACACCGGGGAGCTGTTTTTT; CDR3aa: CATRQHTPTNTGELFF
j_gene: TRBJ1-2; d_gene: TRBD1; abundance: .; v_gene: TRBV6-1; CDR3nt: TGTGCCAGCAGAAGACAGGGCGTCTATGGCTACACCTTC; CDR3aa: CASRRQGVYGYTF
j_gene: TRBJ1-5; d_gene: TRBD1; abundance: .; v_gene: TRBV30; CDR3nt: TGTGCCTGGAGGAAAGGGACAGGGGTCGACAATCAGCCCCAGCATTTT; CDR3aa: CAWRKGTGVDNQPQHF
j_gene: TRBJ2-2; d_gene: .; abundance: few; v_gene: TRBV18; CDR3nt: TGTGCCAGCTCACCTCGATCTGGGCCCGCCGGGGAGCTGTTTTTT; CDR3aa: CASSPRSGPAGELFF
j_gene: TRBJ2-2; d_gene: .; abundance: .; v_gene: TRBV10-3; CDR3nt: TGTGCCATCAGCATGCTGGGGAGCACCGGGGAGCTGTTTTTT; CDR3aa: CAISMLGSTGELFF
j_gene: TRBJ2-7; d_gene: .; abundance: once; v_gene: TRBV5-4; CDR3nt: TGTGCCAGCAGCTTGGCTATCGGAGGGAGCTACGAGCAGTACTTC; CDR3aa: CASSLAIGGSYEQYF
j_gene: TRBJ2-7; d_gene: .; abundance: .; v_gene: TRBV7-2; CDR3nt: TGTGCCAGCAGCTTAGTAGTAGCGTCTTCCTACGAGCAGTACTTC; CDR3aa: CASSLVVASSYEQYF